Below are 5 T cell receptor beta chains sequenced from a single sample in a study of blood T cell repertoires in COVID-19. Only in-frame clones appear in the TCRdb table, and some are missing; sequencing was by immunoSEQ multiplex PCR. The sample has tens of thousands of clones, about 80% seen once. Sequencing was done on a sample of peripheral blood. The receptor set was obtained from a man aged 65-85 years with acute or convalescent COVID-19.

The chain carries TRBV5-1 and TRBJ1-2, with TRBD1 identical over 7 bases. The germline gives CDR1 SGHRS, CDR2 YFSETQ. The CDR3 extends over 21 amino acids. V dropped 0 bases and J dropped 0; count of bases not matched to a gene: 20. The chain's CDR3 is CASSLDPHSGGGLKANYGYTF. In nucleotides, the CDR3 is TGCGCCAGCAGCTTGGATCCCCACTCAGGAGGGGGCCTCAAAGCTAACTATGGCTACACCTTC.

This clone has a handful of counts. The chain employs TRBV6-1 and TRBJ1-6; the match to TRBD1 covers 7 bases. The CDR3 length is 13 residues. After removal of 3 bases from V and 9 bases from J, the junction contained 2 bases not matched to a gene. Per the germline V gene, CDR1 is MNHNS and CDR2 is SASEGT. The CDR3 DNA is TGTGCCAGCAGTGAGCGGGACAGTTCACCCCTCCACTTT. Amino acid sequence: CASSERDSSPLHF.

This clone was seen more than once but under ten times. The chain has TRBV7-9 and TRBJ1-1, with D possibly TRBD1 on 5 matching bases. The V gene's germline CDR1 is SEHNR and CDR2 FQNEAQ (reference sequence). The CDR3 length is 15 residues. The V end was cut by 9 bases, the J end by 1 base, with 18 bases between. The CDR3 sequence: CASQQVSIENTEAFF. In nucleotides, the CDR3 is TGTGCCAGTCAACAGGTGAGCATAGAGAACACTGAAGCTTTCTTT.

V gene TRBV19 combines with J gene TRBJ2-1, with TRBD2 matching over 9 bases. The ends lost 4 bases at V and 3 bases at J; junction bases unmatched: 7. CDR1 is LNHDA and CDR2 is SQIVND in the germline V gene (reference sequence). The CDR3 covers 16 residues. The CDR3 region has the DNA TGTGCCAGTAGTAAAATAGCGGGAGTAGGCTACAATGAGCAGTTCTTC. Protein product: CASSKIAGVGYNEQFF.

This clone was picked up a small number of times. V gene TRBV18 combines with J gene TRBJ2-3; D remains ambiguous. V lost 4 bases and J lost 2, with 10 bases in between. Germline V gene data show CDR1 as KGHSH and CDR2 as LQKENI. The CDR3 is 14 residues long. The CDR3 bases are TGTGCCAGCTCACGGTATCCGGTCACAGATACGCAGTATTTT. It specifies CASSRYPVTDTQYF.